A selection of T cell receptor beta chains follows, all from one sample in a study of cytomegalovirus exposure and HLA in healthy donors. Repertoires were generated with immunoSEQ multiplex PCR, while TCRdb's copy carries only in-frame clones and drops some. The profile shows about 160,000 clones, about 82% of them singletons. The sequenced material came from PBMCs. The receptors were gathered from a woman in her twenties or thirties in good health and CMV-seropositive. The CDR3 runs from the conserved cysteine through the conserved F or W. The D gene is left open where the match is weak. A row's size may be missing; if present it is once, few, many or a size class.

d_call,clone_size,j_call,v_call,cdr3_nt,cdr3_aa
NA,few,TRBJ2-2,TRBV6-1,TGTGCCAGCAGAGCAGGGGAGAGGGTCGGGGAGCTGTTTTTT,CASRAGERVGELFF
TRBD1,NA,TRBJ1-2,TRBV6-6,TGTGCCAGCAGTTCCCCTCCGACAGGGGGCAATGGCTACACCTTC,CASSSPPTGGNGYTF
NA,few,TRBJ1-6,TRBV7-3,TGTGCCAGCAGCTTAATCGACAGGTTGACACCCCTCCACTTT,CASSLIDRLTPLHF
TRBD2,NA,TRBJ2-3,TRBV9,TGTGCCAGCAGCGTAGCGGCGGGGGGGCTGAAAAGCACAGATACGCAGTATTTT,CASSVAAGGLKSTDTQYF
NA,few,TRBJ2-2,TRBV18,TGTGCCAGCTCAACCAGGGTGAACACCGGGGAGCTGTTTTTT,CASSTRVNTGELFF
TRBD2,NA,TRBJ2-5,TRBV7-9,TGTTCCAGCAGCTTATGGGGACTAGCTCAGTACTTC,CSSSLWGLAQYF
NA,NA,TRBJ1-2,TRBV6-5,TGTGCCAGCAGTTCACTCCGGGGAGGGTTGGATGGCTACACCTTC,CASSSLRGGLDGYTF
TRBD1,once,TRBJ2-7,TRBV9,TGTGCCAGCAGCACACGGACAGGATTCTCCGAGCAGTACTTC,CASSTRTGFSEQYF
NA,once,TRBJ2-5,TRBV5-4,TGTGCCAGCAGCTTGGGCGGGGCTAAAGAGACCCAGTACTTC,CASSLGGAKETQYF
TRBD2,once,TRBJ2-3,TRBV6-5,TGTGCCAGCAGTTTAGGACTAGCGGGGGGCACAGATACGCAGTATTTT,CASSLGLAGGTDTQYF
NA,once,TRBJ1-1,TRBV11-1,TGTGCCAGCAGCGGGGGCAGGGTGGGAGCGAACACTGAAGCTTTCTTT,CASSGGRVGANTEAFF
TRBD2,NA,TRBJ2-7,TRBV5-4,TGTGCCAGCAGCGGTAGCGGGGGCCAGTCCTACGAGCAGTACTTC,CASSGSGGQSYEQYF
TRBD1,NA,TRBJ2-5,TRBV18,TGTGCCAGTCTCAACAGGGGGCAAGGAGAGACCCAGTACTTC,CASLNRGQGETQYF
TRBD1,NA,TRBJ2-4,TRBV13,TGTGCCAGCAGCCCGGATGGACAGGGGGCGTCTGGAAACATTCAGTACTTC,CASSPDGQGASGNIQYF
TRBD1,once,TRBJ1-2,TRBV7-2,TGTGCCAGCAGCTTAGCTCAGGGGGCGCCGGGCTACACCTTC,CASSLAQGAPGYTF
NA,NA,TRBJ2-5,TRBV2,TGTGCCAGCAGGCCGTCGGGCCAAGAGACCCAGTACTTC,CASRPSGQETQYF
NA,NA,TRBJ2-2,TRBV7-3,TGTGCCAGCAGTACAGGGTCGAGAACCGGGGAGCTGTTTTTT,CASSTGSRTGELFF
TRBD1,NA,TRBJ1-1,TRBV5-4,TGTGCCAGCAGCTCCCGGACAGGGGGCACTGAAGCTTTCTTT,CASSSRTGGTEAFF
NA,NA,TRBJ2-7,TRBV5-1,TGCGCCAGCAGCTTGGCCGCCAGGGGCTACGAGCAGTACTTC,CASSLAARGYEQYF
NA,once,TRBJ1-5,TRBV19,TGTGCCAGTAGTATTCAAGGGGTAGAGCCCCAGCATTTT,CASSIQGVEPQHF
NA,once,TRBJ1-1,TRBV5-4,TGTGCCAGCAGCTTGGGGGGGCTAAACACTGAAGCTTTCTTT,CASSLGGLNTEAFF
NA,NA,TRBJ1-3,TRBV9,TGTGCCAGCAGCGGATCATCAGGGAATTACCCCTCTGGAAACACCATATATTTT,CASSGSSGNYPSGNTIYF
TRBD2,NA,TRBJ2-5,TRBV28,TGTGCCAGCAGTCGACTAGCGGAAATCCAAGAGACCCAGTACTTC,CASSRLAEIQETQYF
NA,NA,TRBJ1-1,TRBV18,TGTGCCAGCTCACTATATATACAGGGAGGGGAGACTGAAGCTTTCTTT,CASSLYIQGGETEAFF
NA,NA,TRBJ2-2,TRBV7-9,TGTGCCAGCAACCTGCTAGGCACCGGGGAGCTGTTTTTT,CASNLLGTGELFF
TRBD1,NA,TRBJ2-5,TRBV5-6,TGTGCCAGCAGCTTGGTGGGACAGGGGAAAGAGACCCAGTACTTC,CASSLVGQGKETQYF
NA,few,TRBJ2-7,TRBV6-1,TGTGCCAGCAGGAAGACAGACGAGCAGTACTTC,CASRKTDEQYF
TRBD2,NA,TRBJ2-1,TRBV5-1,TGCGCCAGCAGCTTGGCAAGCGGGGGTTACAATGAGCAGTTCTTC,CASSLASGGYNEQFF